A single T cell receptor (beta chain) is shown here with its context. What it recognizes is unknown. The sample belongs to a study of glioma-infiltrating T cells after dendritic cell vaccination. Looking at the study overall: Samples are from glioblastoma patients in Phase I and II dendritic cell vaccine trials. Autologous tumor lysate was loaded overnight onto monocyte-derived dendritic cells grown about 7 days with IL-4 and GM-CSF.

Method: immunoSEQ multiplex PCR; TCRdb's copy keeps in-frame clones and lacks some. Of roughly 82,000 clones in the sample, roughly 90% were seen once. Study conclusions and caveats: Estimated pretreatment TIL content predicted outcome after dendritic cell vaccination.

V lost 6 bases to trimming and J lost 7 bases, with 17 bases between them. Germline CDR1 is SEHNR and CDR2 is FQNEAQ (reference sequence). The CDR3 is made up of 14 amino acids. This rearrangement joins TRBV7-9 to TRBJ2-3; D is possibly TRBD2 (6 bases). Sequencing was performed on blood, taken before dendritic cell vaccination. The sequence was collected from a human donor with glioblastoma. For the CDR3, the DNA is TGTGCCAGCAGGTTGGACGGGACTGCGCATACGCAGTATTTT. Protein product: CASRLDGTAHTQYF.